What follows describes a single TCR beta chain. The clone's antigen remains unknown. No much larger clone is present one base from it, and per-base qualities are unavailable. The sample belongs to a study of blood T cell repertoires in COVID-19 (dated by TCRdb to the early 2020s). For the study in its entirety: Collaborator samples came from the United States, Italy and Spain and covered acute and convalescent phases of COVID-19. The prospective study material was composed of cDNA or gDNA derived from T cells, B-cell-depleted T cells, or PBMCs. The dataset comprised deeply sampled blood TCRbeta repertoires from subjects exposed to, actively infected with, or recovered from COVID-19. A freely available public database, intended as a resource for researchers studying the immune response to SARS-CoV-2, is where the repertoires were released. The samples were drawn from two sources: the first 160 participants of the ongoing ImmuneRACE study, and 1,000 to 1,500 subjects contributed by 6 global collaborators. Sample metadata almost always included a de-identified subject ID, COVID-19 status, age in years and sex. Where HLA class I and class II types were available, the types were taken from metadata supplied by the sample provider, not from assay-based typing.

The collaborating institutions used their own protocols to collect whole blood in K2EDTA tubes. For TCRbeta analysis, collaborator samples were shipped as frozen whole blood, as isolated PBMCs, or as DNA extracted from either sample type. The immunoSEQ Assay, a bias-controlled multiplex PCR, was used to amplify TCRbeta CDR3 regions from genomic DNA. On the study's bioinformatics: Nucleated cell counts per sample were estimated from amplification of reference gene primers within the assay. To quantify the absolute abundance of each unique TCRbeta CDR3 rearrangement, sequence reads were collapsed and filtered. For each sample, productive Simpson clonality was calculated as the square root of Simpson's diversity index across productive rearrangements. Imported from immuneACCESS, the table was reduced by TCRdb to in-frame sequences with V and J called. These copies leave out some clones; in studies compared against another copy, an unresolved V gene accounts for under half, and the cause of the remainder is not known. V, J and clone size are those of that table, while D and trimming were read from the DNA. The sample contains under 250,000 clones, about four fifths of them found a single time. About 2.3% of the sample goes to the ten largest clones.

What the work shows at the level of the full study, not this receptor alone: How much clinical and demographic metadata was included differed by source and by participant, and the metadata was provided uncurated.

The TCR was taken from a woman aged 60-75 years with acute or convalescent COVID-19. Sequencing was performed on peripheral blood.

In nucleotides, the sequence is TGTGCCAGCAGCTTCCGCCAGGGCTCCTATGGCTACACCTTC. It translates to CASSFRQGSYGYTF. The sequence joins TRBV7-8 to TRBJ1-2; matching of 5 bases hints at TRBD1 as the D gene. Measured from the cysteine to the phenylalanine, the CDR3 is 14 residues long. The kept DNA is CDR3 alone, 42 bases in frame from the first base. V loses 3 bases of germline sequence and J loses 4 bases, and the interval between the two ends is 12 bases. Per the germline V gene, SGHVS is the CDR1 and FQNEAQ is the CDR2.